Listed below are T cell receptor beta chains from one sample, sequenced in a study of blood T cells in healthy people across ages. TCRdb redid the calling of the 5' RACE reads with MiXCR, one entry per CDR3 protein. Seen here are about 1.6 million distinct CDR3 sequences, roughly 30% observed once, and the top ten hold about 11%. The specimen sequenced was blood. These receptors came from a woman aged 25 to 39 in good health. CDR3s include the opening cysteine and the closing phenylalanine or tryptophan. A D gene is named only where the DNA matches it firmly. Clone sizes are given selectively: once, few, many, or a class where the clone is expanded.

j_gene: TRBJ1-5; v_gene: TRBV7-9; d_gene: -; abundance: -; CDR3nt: TGTGCCAGCAGCCCCTCCGAATGGGATCAGCCCCAGCATTTT; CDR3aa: CASSPSEWDQPQHF
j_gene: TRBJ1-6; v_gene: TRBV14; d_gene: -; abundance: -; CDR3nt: TGTGCCAGCAGCCAAGATCGTGTCGGGTGGTCACCCCTCCACTTT; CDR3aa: CASSQDRVGWSPLHF
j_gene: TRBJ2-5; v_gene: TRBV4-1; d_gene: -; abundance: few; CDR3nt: TGCGCCAGCAGCCAAGAACCATTAGCTAGCTGGGAGACCCAGTACTTC; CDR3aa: CASSQEPLASWETQYF
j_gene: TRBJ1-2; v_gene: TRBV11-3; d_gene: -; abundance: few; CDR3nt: TGTGCCAGCAGCTTAGACAGGTTACATATCTATGGCTACACCTTC; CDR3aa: CASSLDRLHIYGYTF
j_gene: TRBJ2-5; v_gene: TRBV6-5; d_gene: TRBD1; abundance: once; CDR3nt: TGTACCAGCAGCCCCTGGGGGACAGGGAGAGAGACCCAGTACTTC; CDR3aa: CTSSPWGTGRETQYF
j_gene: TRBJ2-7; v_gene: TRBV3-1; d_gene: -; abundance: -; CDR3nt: TGTGCCAGCAGCCAAGTGGCGGGGGCGTACGAGCAGTACTTC; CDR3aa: CASSQVAGAYEQYF
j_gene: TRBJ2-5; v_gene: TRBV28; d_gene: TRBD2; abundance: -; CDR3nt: TGTGCCAGCAGCTCCGTGGGGGAGGGGAGCCCGGAGACCCAGTACTTC; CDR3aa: CASSSVGEGSPETQYF
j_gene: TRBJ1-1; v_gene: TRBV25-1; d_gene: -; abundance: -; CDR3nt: TGTGCCAGCAGTGAATCAACAGCGACTGAAGCTTTCTTT; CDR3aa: CASSESTATEAFF
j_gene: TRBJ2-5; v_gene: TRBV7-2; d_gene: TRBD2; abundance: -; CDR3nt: TGTGCCAGCAGCTTAGGTAGCGGGAGTTGGGAGACCCAGTACTTC; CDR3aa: CASSLGSGSWETQYF
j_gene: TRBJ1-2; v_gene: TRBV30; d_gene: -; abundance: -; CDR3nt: TGTGCCTGGATGGCTGGGACACACTATGGCTACACCTTC; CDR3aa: CAWMAGTHYGYTF
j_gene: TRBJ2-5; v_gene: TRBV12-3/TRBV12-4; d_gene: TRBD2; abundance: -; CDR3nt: TGTGCCAGCAGTTTGACTGAGGGACTAGCGGGACAAGAGACCCAGTACTTC; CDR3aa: CASSLTEGLAGQETQYF
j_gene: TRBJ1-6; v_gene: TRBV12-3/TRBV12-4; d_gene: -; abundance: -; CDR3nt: TGTGCCAGCAGTAAAGGACGGGAGGGACCACCCCTCCACTTT; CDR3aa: CASSKGREGPPLHF
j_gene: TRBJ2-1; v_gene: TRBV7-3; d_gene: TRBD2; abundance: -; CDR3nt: TGTGCCAGCAGCTTAGAGGGACTAGCGCAGAATGAGCAGTTCTTC; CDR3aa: CASSLEGLAQNEQFF
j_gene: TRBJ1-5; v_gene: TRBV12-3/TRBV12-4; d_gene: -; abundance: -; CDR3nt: TGTGCCAGCAGCCCTCAAGGGACGGACCAGCCCCAGCATTTT; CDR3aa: CASSPQGTDQPQHF
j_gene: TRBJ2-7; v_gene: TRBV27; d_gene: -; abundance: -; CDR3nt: TGTGCCAGCAGCAACCTCGCTAGGGGATACGAGCAGTACTTC; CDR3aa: CASSNLARGYEQYF
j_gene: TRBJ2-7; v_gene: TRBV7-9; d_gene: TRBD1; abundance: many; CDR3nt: TGTGCCAGCAGCTCCAGAGGACAGGGTTTGCGTGAGCAGTACTTC; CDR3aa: CASSSRGQGLREQYF
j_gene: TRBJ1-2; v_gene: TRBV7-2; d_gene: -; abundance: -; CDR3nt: TGTGCCAGCAGCTTAGGTCGGGGGCAGGGCTATGGCTACACCTTC; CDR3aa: CASSLGRGQGYGYTF
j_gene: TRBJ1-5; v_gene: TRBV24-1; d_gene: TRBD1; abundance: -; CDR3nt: TGTGCCACCAGTGATTTCCCGGACAGGGGGCGATGTAAGAATCAGCCCCAGCATTTT; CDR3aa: CATSDFPDRGRCKNQPQHF
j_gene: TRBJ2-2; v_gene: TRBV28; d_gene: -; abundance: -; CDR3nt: TGTGCCAGCAGGCAGGGGTATACCGGGGAGCTGTTTTTT; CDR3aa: CASRQGYTGELFF
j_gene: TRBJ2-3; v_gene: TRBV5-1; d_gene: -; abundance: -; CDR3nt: TGCGCCAGCACCTTATGGGGCGACAGCACAGATACGCAGTATTTT; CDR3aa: CASTLWGDSTDTQYF
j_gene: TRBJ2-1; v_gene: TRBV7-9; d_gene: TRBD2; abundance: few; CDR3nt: TGTGCCAGCAGCCCGGGACTAGTAGAGCAGTTCTTC; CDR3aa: CASSPGLVEQFF
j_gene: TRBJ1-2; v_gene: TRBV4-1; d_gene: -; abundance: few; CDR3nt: TGCGCCAGCAGCCAGTGGGACGTCGATGGCTACACCTTC; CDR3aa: CASSQWDVDGYTF
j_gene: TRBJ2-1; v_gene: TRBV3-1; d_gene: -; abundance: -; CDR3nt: TGTGCCAGCAGCCAAGATTGGAGCCCTGAGCAGTTCTTC; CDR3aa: CASSQDWSPEQFF
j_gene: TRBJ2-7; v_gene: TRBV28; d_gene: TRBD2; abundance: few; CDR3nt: TGTGCCTCCGGGACTAGCATCTACGAGCAGTACTTC; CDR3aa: CASGTSIYEQYF
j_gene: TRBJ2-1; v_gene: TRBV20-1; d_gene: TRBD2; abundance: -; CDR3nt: TGCAGTGCTTGGACTAGCGGGACCGATGAGCGGTTCTTC; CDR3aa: CSAWTSGTDERFF
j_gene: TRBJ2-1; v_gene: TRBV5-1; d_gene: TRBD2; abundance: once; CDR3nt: TGCGCCAGCAGAAAGACTAATTTACCGACTAGCGGTTACAATGAGCAGTTCTTC; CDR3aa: CASRKTNLPTSGYNEQFF
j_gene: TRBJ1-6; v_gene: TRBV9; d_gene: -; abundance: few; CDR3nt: TGTGCCAGCAGCCCGGGGAGGGGCGATTCACCCCTCCACTTT; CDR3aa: CASSPGRGDSPLHF
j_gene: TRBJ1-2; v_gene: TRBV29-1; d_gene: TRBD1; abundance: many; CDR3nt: TGCAGCTTTTCCGGGACAGGGGATGGCTACACCTTC; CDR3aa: CSFSGTGDGYTF
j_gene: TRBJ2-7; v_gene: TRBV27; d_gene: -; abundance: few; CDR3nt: TGTGCCAGCAGCCGGCGGACGGGTACCTACGAGCAGTACTTC; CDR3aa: CASSRRTGTYEQYF
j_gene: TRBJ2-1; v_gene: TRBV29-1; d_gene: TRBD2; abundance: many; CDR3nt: TGCAGCGTTGAAGGGGGTCTGACTAGCGGGAGTTCGCACAATGAGCAGTTCTTC; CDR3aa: CSVEGGLTSGSSHNEQFF
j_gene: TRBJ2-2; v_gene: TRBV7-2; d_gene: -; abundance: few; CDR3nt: TGTGCCAGCAGCTTAGTCCCTCTCAACACCGGGGAGCTGTTTTTT; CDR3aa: CASSLVPLNTGELFF
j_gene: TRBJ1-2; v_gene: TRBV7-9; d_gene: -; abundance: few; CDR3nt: TGTGCCAGCAGCCCTAACTTTTCTAATGGCTACACCTTC; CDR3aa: CASSPNFSNGYTF
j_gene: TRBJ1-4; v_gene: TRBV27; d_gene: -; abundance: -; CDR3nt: TGTGCCAGCAGTGACTTTGGGGAAAAACTGTTTTTT; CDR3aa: CASSDFGEKLFF
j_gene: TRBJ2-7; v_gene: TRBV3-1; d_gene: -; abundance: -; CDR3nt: TGTGCCAGCAGCCAAGGGAAGGGTTGGTACGAGCAGTACTTC; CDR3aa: CASSQGKGWYEQYF
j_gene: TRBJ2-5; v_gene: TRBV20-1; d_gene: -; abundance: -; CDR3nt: TGCAGTGCTAGAGTTTCAGGGGCAAGAGAGACCCAGTACTTC; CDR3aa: CSARVSGARETQYF
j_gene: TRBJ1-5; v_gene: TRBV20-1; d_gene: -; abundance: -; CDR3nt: TGCAGTGCTGCAGTTAGCAATCAGCCCCAGCATTTT; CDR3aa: CSAAVSNQPQHF
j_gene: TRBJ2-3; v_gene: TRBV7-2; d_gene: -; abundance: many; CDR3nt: TGTGCCAGCAGCTTAGCAATTAGCGGTGATACGCAGTATTTT; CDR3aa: CASSLAISGDTQYF
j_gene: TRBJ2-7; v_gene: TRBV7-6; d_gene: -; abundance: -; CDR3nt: TGTGCCAGCAGCGCCACAGGGTCGCGGGTGCAGTACTTC; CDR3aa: CASSATGSRVQYF
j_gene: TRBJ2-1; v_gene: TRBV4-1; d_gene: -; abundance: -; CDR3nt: TGCGCCAGCAGCCAAGATCAACACCCGACAAATGAGCAGTTCTTC; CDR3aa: CASSQDQHPTNEQFF
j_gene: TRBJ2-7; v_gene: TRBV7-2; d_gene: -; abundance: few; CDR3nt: TGTGCCAGCAGCTTATTGGTCGGTTCCTACGAGCAGTACTTC; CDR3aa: CASSLLVGSYEQYF
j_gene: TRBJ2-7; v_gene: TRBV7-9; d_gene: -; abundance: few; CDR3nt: TGTGCCAGCAGCTCACGCGGCCCTAGGGGAAGCTCCTACGAGCAGTACTTC; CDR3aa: CASSSRGPRGSSYEQYF
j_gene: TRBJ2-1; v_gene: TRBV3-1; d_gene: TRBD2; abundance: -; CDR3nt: TGTGCCAGCAGCCAAGGAACCGGGACTAGCGGGGAAGAGCAGTTCTTC; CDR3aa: CASSQGTGTSGEEQFF
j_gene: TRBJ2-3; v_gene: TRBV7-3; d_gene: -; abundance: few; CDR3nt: TGTGCCAGCAGCCGGGGTAGGTCAGATACGCAGTATTTT; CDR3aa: CASSRGRSDTQYF
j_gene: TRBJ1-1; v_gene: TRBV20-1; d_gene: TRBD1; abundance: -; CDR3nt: TGCAGTGCTAGCAGGGGGCGAACCACTGAAGCTTTCTTT; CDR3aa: CSASRGRTTEAFF
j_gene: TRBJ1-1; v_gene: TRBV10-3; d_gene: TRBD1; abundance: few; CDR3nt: TGTGCCATCAGTGGACAGGGGACAATGAACACTGAAGCTTTCTTT; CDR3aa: CAISGQGTMNTEAFF
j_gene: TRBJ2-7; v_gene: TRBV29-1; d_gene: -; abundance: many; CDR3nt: TGCAGCGTTGAAGATGTCGGGACCTACGGCTACGAGCAGTACTTC; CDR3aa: CSVEDVGTYGYEQYF
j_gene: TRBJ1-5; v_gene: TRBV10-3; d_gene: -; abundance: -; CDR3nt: TGTGCCATCAGTGAGTCGATACAGTTGGGTCAGCCCCAGCATTTT; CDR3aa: CAISESIQLGQPQHF
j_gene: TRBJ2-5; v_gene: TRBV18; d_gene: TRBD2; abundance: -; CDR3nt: TGTGCCAGCTCACCACTAGGACTAGCGGGATCAGAGACCCAGTACTTC; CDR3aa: CASSPLGLAGSETQYF
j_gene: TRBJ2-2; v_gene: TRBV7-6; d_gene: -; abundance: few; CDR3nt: TGTGCCAGCAGCTTATTGTCGGGCGAACTGTTTTTT; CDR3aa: CASSLLSGELFF
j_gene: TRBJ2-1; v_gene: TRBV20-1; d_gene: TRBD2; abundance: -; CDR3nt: TGCAGTGCTAGAGAGCTAGCGGGAGGGTGCAATGAGCAGTTCTTC; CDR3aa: CSARELAGGCNEQFF
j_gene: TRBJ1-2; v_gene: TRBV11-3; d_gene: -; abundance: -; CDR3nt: TGTGACAGCAGCCAAGTGGGGAAAGGCTATGGCTACACCTTC; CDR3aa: CDSSQVGKGYGYTF
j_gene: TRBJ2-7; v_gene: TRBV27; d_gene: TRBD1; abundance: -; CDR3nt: TGTGCCAGCAGCCCACGCTTCGACAGGGGTACCTACGAGCAGTACTTC; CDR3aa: CASSPRFDRGTYEQYF
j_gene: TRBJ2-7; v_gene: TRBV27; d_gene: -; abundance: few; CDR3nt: TGTGCCAGCAGTTTGGTAGGCACAAGTCCTACGCAGCAGTACTTC; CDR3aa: CASSLVGTSPTQQYF